The rows below give T cell receptor beta chains drawn from one sample of a study of neurological immune-mediated disorders. MiXCR, applied by TCRdb to the 5' RACE reads, yields one record per CDR3 protein. The sample gives 60,000 to 85,000 distinct CDR3 sequences, 4% to 6% of which show up once; around 7.2% is in the top ten. The specimen sequenced was PBMCs. The source of these receptors is a man aged 18 to 35 with multiple sclerosis. The CDR3 runs from the conserved cysteine through the conserved F or W. Each record gives: V gene, clone size, J gene, D gene, CDR3 DNA, CDR3 protein. A D gene is named only where the DNA matches it firmly. For some rows the clone size is stated as once, few or many, or as a class when expanded; others skip it.

TRBV5-6	many	TRBJ2-1	.	TGTGCCAGCAGCTTGGCCGGGAGAGGGCTCAATGAGCAGTTCTTC	CASSLAGRGLNEQFF
TRBV5-1	many	TRBJ2-3	TRBD2	TGCGCCAGCAGCCAACAGACTAGCGGAACCCTAAGCACAGATACGCAGTATTTT	CASSQQTSGTLSTDTQYF
TRBV12-3/TRBV12-4	many	TRBJ1-1	.	TGTGCCAGCAGTTCAAACAGTGAAGCTTTCTTT	CASSSNSEAFF
TRBV12-3/TRBV12-4	many	TRBJ1-3	.	TGTGCCAGCAGGTTCAATACGGACTCTGGAAACACCATATATTTT	CASRFNTDSGNTIYF
TRBV12-3/TRBV12-4	many	TRBJ1-4	.	TGTGCCAGCAGCCCCCAGAGGGATGAAAAACTGTTTTTT	CASSPQRDEKLFF
TRBV6-5	many	TRBJ1-4	.	TGTGCCAGCAGTTACTCTGGGGGCCGTAATGAAAAACTGTTTTTT	CASSYSGGRNEKLFF
TRBV5-1	many	TRBJ2-3	TRBD2	TGCGCCAGCAGCTTGGGCCCACTAGCGGGAGCAACAGATACGCAGTATTTT	CASSLGPLAGATDTQYF
TRBV7-3	many	TRBJ2-1	.	TGTGCCAGCAGCTTAAGCCGAGAATTCTACAATGAGCAGTTCTTC	CASSLSREFYNEQFF
TRBV12-3/TRBV12-4	many	TRBJ2-1	TRBD2	TGTGCCAGCAGTTTACAAAGCGGGGTTTACAATGAGCAGTTCTTC	CASSLQSGVYNEQFF
TRBV20-1	many	TRBJ2-7	TRBD1	TGCAGTGCTAGAGCCGGGACAGTTCCCTACGAGCAGTACTTC	CSARAGTVPYEQYF
TRBV6-6	many	TRBJ2-4	TRBD1	TGTGCCAGCAGTAGGGATACAGGGGTAGACAAAAACATTCAGTACTTC	CASSRDTGVDKNIQYF
TRBV20-1	many	TRBJ2-3	.	TGCAGTGCTTCACAGGCCTATACGCAGTATTTT	CSASQAYTQYF
TRBV20-1	many	TRBJ2-3	TRBD2	TGCAGTGCTGCCCCGCCTAGCGGGGTGCGGGATACGCAGTATTTT	CSAAPPSGVRDTQYF
TRBV6-2/TRBV6-3	.	TRBJ2-1	.	TGTGCCAGCAGTTATGGGGCCTCCTACAATGAGCAGTTCTTC	CASSYGASYNEQFF
TRBV29-1	many	TRBJ1-2	.	TGCAGCGTTCCAGGGCAGAATAATGGCTACACCTTC	CSVPGQNNGYTF
TRBV7-9	many	TRBJ1-4	.	TGTGCCAGCAGCTTATCACAGGGTAATGAAAAACTGTTTTTT	CASSLSQGNEKLFF